This entry features one TCR beta chain sequence. The antigen is unknown. Generated by immunoSEQ multiplex PCR, the TCRdb table keeps only in-frame clones and is missing some. The sample has roughly 110,000 clones; roughly 88% are singletons. Germline loops: CDR1 KGHSH, CDR2 LQKENI. The CDR3 spans 14 residues. V was clipped by 6 bases and J by 8 bases, with 19 bases between them. These data come from a study of T cell responses to AZD1222 COVID-19 vaccine. Study conclusions and caveats: Spike was spanned by vaccine-associated CD4 TCRs, which were dominant at 160-218 and 743-854.

Sample: peripheral blood, taken on day 0 of AZD1222 vaccination. The clonotype was recovered from an adult in good health. The V call is TRBV18, the J call TRBJ1-2; a possible D gene is TRBD1 (6 bases). The DNA for the CDR3 is TGTGCCAGCTCGGGGGAGGGACATGGACCAGGCTACACCTTC. It specifies CASSGEGHGPGYTF.